The rows below give T cell receptor beta chains drawn from one sample of a study of T-cell reconstitution after alpha-beta-depleted transplantation in children. TCRdb passed the PCR reads through MiXCR, listing each CDR3 protein once. The sample has roughly 220,000 distinct CDR3 sequences, 8.4% seen once; the top ten hold approximately 40%. Source: PBMCs, mostly from graft donor cells, taken 360 days after TCRalphabeta/CD19-depleted stem cell transplant. The origin of the receptors is a male patient aged 2-15 years who had a stem cell transplant for acute myeloid leukemia, so the T cells may come from the graft donor. Both conserved end residues are part of each CDR3. A D gene is named only where the DNA matches it firmly. Clone size is given for some rows only: seen once, a few or many times, or a class if the clone is expanded.

v_gene	d_gene	abundance	j_gene	CDR3nt	CDR3aa
TRBV29-1	.	many	TRBJ2-5	TGCAGCGTTGCGGAGACCCAGTACTTC	CSVAETQYF
TRBV6-2/TRBV6-3	.	.	TRBJ1-2	TGTGCCAGCAGTCATAACTATGGCTACACCTTC	CASSHNYGYTF
TRBV20-1	TRBD2	many	TRBJ2-7	TGCAGTGCTACCCCTAGCGGGAGCTACGAGCAGTACTTC	CSATPSGSYEQYF
TRBV5-5	.	.	TRBJ2-3	TGTGCCAGCAGCTTGCGCGGGGACGCAGATACGCAGTATTTT	CASSLRGDADTQYF
TRBV20-1	.	few	TRBJ1-1	TGCAGTGCTCAAAAGCCCCGGGGTACTGAAGCTTTCTTT	CSAQKPRGTEAFF
TRBV6-1	.	.	TRBJ2-5	TGTGCCAGCAGTGATCGTAGCCAAGAGACCCAGTACTTC	CASSDRSQETQYF
TRBV7-2	.	.	TRBJ1-6	TGTGCCAGCAGTCCCCGAGCAGTTAGCTCCTATAATTCACCCCTCCACTTT	CASSPRAVSSYNSPLHF
TRBV20-1	.	.	TRBJ2-3	TGCAGTGCCCGGACTCATCCGTTGGATACGCAGTATTTT	CSARTHPLDTQYF
TRBV12-3/TRBV12-4	.	many	TRBJ2-4	TGTGCCAGCAGTTTCGGGGCGACCAAAAACATTCAGTACTTC	CASSFGATKNIQYF
TRBV5-1	.	.	TRBJ2-3	TGCGCCAGCAGCTTGGAGCCCAACACAGATACGCAGTATTTT	CASSLEPNTDTQYF
TRBV12-3/TRBV12-4	.	many	TRBJ1-1	TGTGCCAGCAGTCCCAGGGGTTACACTGAAGCTTTCTTT	CASSPRGYTEAFF
TRBV29-1	TRBD1	few	TRBJ1-5	TGCAGCGTTGCTTTAGGGGGACAGGGGAATCAGCCCCAGCATTTT	CSVALGGQGNQPQHF
TRBV9	.	few	TRBJ2-7	TGTGCCAGCAGCGTCGCTGACTCCGACGCTTCCGAGCAGTACTTC	CASSVADSDASEQYF
TRBV2	.	few	TRBJ2-7	TGTGCCAGCACCCGACAGGTACGCGAGCAGTACTTC	CASTRQVREQYF
TRBV6-1	TRBD2	many	TRBJ2-1	TGTGCCAGCGGGGAGGGCTCCTACAATGAGCAGTTCTTC	CASGEGSYNEQFF
TRBV20-1	.	many	TRBJ2-3	TGCAGTGCTAGAGATACCACAGATACGCAGTATTTT	CSARDTTDTQYF
TRBV30	TRBD1	.	TRBJ2-2	TGTGCCCGTACGACAGGGTGGGACACCGGGGAGCTGTTTTTT	CARTTGWDTGELFF
TRBV20-1	TRBD2	many	TRBJ2-5	TGCAGTGCTAGACATTGGCGGGAGGTGGGGGAGACCCAGTACTTC	CSARHWREVGETQYF
TRBV20-1	.	few	TRBJ2-2	TGCAGTGCTAGGGTCCTCGGGAGCGGAACCGGGGAGCTGTTTTTT	CSARVLGSGTGELFF
TRBV7-9	.	.	TRBJ2-7	TGTGCCAGCAGCTCCCTAGGGCAGGACGAGCAGTACTTC	CASSSLGQDEQYF
TRBV5-1	TRBD1	many	TRBJ1-6	TGCGCCAGCAGCTCGGACCGGGACAGGGGGAATTCACCCCTCCACTTT	CASSSDRDRGNSPLHF
TRBV11-2	.	few	TRBJ1-1	TGTGCCAGCAGCTTAGTTGTCGGCCAGAACACTGAAGCTTTCTTT	CASSLVVGQNTEAFF
TRBV6-2/TRBV6-3	.	many	TRBJ2-1	TGTGCCAGCAGTTACTCAAGGGGCCTGGGCCACAATGAGCAGTTCTTC	CASSYSRGLGHNEQFF
TRBV2	TRBD1	.	TRBJ2-1	TGTGCCAGCAGTGCAGGGGGCCCCGATGAGCAGTTCTTC	CASSAGGPDEQFF
TRBV5-1	TRBD2	many	TRBJ2-3	TGCGCCAGCAGCTTGGTTCCAGCGGGAGGTGGAGATACGCAGTATTTT	CASSLVPAGGGDTQYF
TRBV18	.	.	TRBJ2-5	TGTGCCAGCTCACCACGGTGGCAGAATGAAGAGACCCAGTACTTC	CASSPRWQNEETQYF
TRBV12-3/TRBV12-4	.	many	TRBJ2-1	TGTGCCAGCAGGCCGGGGTCCGTGGGGGATTTCTACAATGAGCAGTTCTTC	CASRPGSVGDFYNEQFF
TRBV12-3/TRBV12-4	.	.	TRBJ1-1	TGTGCCAGCATCGCTCGGGGGGAGGCCACTGAAGCTTTCTTT	CASIARGEATEAFF
TRBV14	.	many	TRBJ2-1	TGTGCCAGCAGCCGGGAGTGGAGCCCCACCTACAATGAGCAGTTCTTC	CASSREWSPTYNEQFF
TRBV7-8	.	.	TRBJ1-2	TGTGCCAGCAGCTTAGAGGCCGGGTTGACCTATGGCTACACCTTC	CASSLEAGLTYGYTF
TRBV7-8	.	.	TRBJ2-5	TGTGCCAGCAGCTCTATTTTCAGGGGCTCGGAGACCCAGTACTTC	CASSSIFRGSETQYF
TRBV10-3	TRBD1	few	TRBJ2-2	TGTGCCACCCACGGTGAAGGAACAGGGGCGAACACCGGGGAGCTGTTTTTT	CATHGEGTGANTGELFF
TRBV7-2	.	.	TRBJ2-4	TGTGCCAGCAGCTTAATGGTGACTCCGGTCGGCATTCAGTACTTC	CASSLMVTPVGIQYF
TRBV10-3	TRBD1	.	TRBJ1-2	TGTGCCATCATTTCTGACAGGGGGCTAGGCGGCACCTTC	CAIISDRGLGGTF
TRBV5-1	TRBD1	few	TRBJ1-1	TGCGCCAGCAGCCGTAAAGGACAGGGGGGGGAAGCTTTCTTT	CASSRKGQGGEAFF
TRBV24-1	.	few	TRBJ2-1	TGTGCCACCAGTGATCCGGCAGGGACTGGAAGGCAGTTCTTC	CATSDPAGTGRQFF
TRBV15	TRBD2	many	TRBJ2-1	TGTGCCACCAGCAGGGGACTAGCGGGGGGCCCCAATGAGCAGTTCTTC	CATSRGLAGGPNEQFF
TRBV12-3/TRBV12-4	TRBD1	few	TRBJ2-5	TGTGCCAGCAGTACGACAGGGGGCGCCGAGACCCAGTACTTC	CASSTTGGAETQYF
TRBV5-1	.	many	TRBJ2-5	TGCGCCAGCAGCTTGGTGGGTATACAAGAGACCCAGTACTTC	CASSLVGIQETQYF
TRBV5-1	TRBD2	.	TRBJ2-1	TGCGCCAGCAGCTTGCCAGGACTAGCGGGAGTAGGCAATGAGCAGTTCTTC	CASSLPGLAGVGNEQFF
TRBV20-1	.	.	TRBJ1-1	TGCAGTGCTCGAGAGGCGGAGGGGATGAACACTGAAGCTTTCTTT	CSAREAEGMNTEAFF
TRBV3-1	.	many	TRBJ2-1	TGTGCCAGCAGCCAAGCTACTAGCCAGCAGTTCTTC	CASSQATSQQFF
TRBV12-3/TRBV12-4	.	many	TRBJ1-3	TGTGCCAGCAGTTATCCAGGTGGAAACACCATATATTTT	CASSYPGGNTIYF
TRBV20-1	.	many	TRBJ2-1	TGCAGTGCTAGAGATCCCGGACCCCGCTCCTACAATGAGCAGTTCTTC	CSARDPGPRSYNEQFF
TRBV29-1	TRBD2	many	TRBJ2-3	TGCAGCGTTGAAGATTGGGCGGGAGGGAGCACAGATACGCAGTATTTT	CSVEDWAGGSTDTQYF
TRBV20-1	TRBD2	many	TRBJ2-6	TGCAGTGCTAGAGATAGGGGAGGGCACGGGGCCAACGTCCTGACTTTC	CSARDRGGHGANVLTF
TRBV9	TRBD2	once	TRBJ2-3	TGTGCCAGCAGCGTAGCGCAGGGACTAGCCTCAGATACGCAGTATTTT	CASSVAQGLASDTQYF
TRBV19	TRBD2	.	TRBJ2-3	TGTGCCAGTAGTTTGGCTAGCGGGAGAAGGGATACGCAGTATTTT	CASSLASGRRDTQYF
TRBV14	.	few	TRBJ2-7	TGTGCCAGCAGCCAAGTTAAGGACGGATACGAGCAGTACTTC	CASSQVKDGYEQYF
TRBV3-1	TRBD1	.	TRBJ2-4	TGTGCCAGCAGCCGTCAACAGGGGTTAGCCAAAAACATTCAGTACTTC	CASSRQQGLAKNIQYF
TRBV7-9	.	.	TRBJ2-4	TGTGCCATCAGCCTCAGGCGAGCCAAAAACATTCAGTACTTC	CAISLRRAKNIQYF
TRBV20-1	.	few	TRBJ2-7	TGCAGTGCCAGTCCCGGGGCACAATACGAGCAGTACTTC	CSASPGAQYEQYF
TRBV29-1	.	many	TRBJ2-5	TGCAGCGTTGAAGTTGTAGGAGAGACCCAGTACTTC	CSVEVVGETQYF
TRBV11-2	TRBD1	few	TRBJ2-6	TGTGCCAGCAGCTCCATAGGGACAGCCTACTCTGGGGCCAACGTCCTGACTTTC	CASSSIGTAYSGANVLTF
TRBV20-1	.	many	TRBJ2-1	TGCAGTGGCGGAGAGTACAATGAGCAGTTCTTC	CSGGEYNEQFF
TRBV20-1	TRBD2	many	TRBJ2-5	TGCAGTGCTAGGGGGACTAGCGGGGACCAAGAGACCCAGTACTTC	CSARGTSGDQETQYF
TRBV20-1	.	.	TRBJ1-1	TGCAGTGCTAGAGGGGAGGGGAACACTGAAGCTTTCTTT	CSARGEGNTEAFF
TRBV27	.	.	TRBJ1-2	TGTGCCAGCAGTTTATCCAGGGGTTATGGCTACACCTTC	CASSLSRGYGYTF
TRBV5-1	.	.	TRBJ2-5	TGCGCCAGCAGCTTGGAATTTCGGCAAGAGACCCAGTACTTC	CASSLEFRQETQYF